Listed here is a single T cell receptor (beta chain). Its target is unknown. The sample carries other DNA sequences with the same CDR3. In the PCR, 60 Vbeta and 13 Jbeta primers were used. TCRdb keeps only in-frame clones here, not all; method: immunoSEQ multiplex PCR. Of some 170,000 clones detected, 60% to 85% appear once; the ten largest clones hold around 3%. This entry belongs to a study of cytomegalovirus exposure and HLA in healthy donors. The CDR3 is 13 amino acids. Germline loops: CDR1 SQVTM, CDR2 ANQGSEA. The ends were cut back, 2 bases at V and 0 bases at J, with 5 bases in the middle. Study-wide results and caveats: Upon later analysis, HLA-associated TCR beta chains proved more clonally expanded than other, equally common chains. Reportedly, fewer N-insertions than the approximately 700-donor mean appeared in an Asian-associated ancestry cluster in a later analysis.

The origin of this receptor is a woman aged 45 to 65 in good health and CMV-seropositive. The chain carries TRBV29-1 and TRBJ2-1; the D gene is possibly TRBD2 (5 bases). The source material was PBMCs. DNA of the CDR3: TGCAGCGTTGAAACTAGCTCCTACAATGAGCAGTTCTTC. This translates into CSVETSSYNEQFF.